Shown below are 9 T cell receptor beta chains from a single sample sequenced in a study of blood T cells in healthy people across ages. A second about 6 to 12 cycle PCR used barcoded and J-beta primers. MiXCR was run by TCRdb on the 5' RACE reads, yielding one entry per CDR3 protein. The sample carries around 1,000,000 distinct CDR3 sequences, almost 25% recorded once. The same data also contributed to another study, on T cells of mothers and their children.

The sample consisted of blood. The source is a girl aged 2-10 years in good health.

This clonotype was observed a few times. The chain joins TRBV4-3 to TRBJ2-3, with 9 bases that match TRBD2. Germline V gives CDR1 LGHNA, CDR2 YSLEER. The CDR3 loop spans 20 amino acids. Trimming cost V 0 bases and J 0 bases; bases outside gene matches: 13. The CDR3 DNA reads as TGCGCCAGCAGCCAAGAGAGGGTTGTGTACAGCGGGGGGAGCACAGATACGCAGTATTTT. This gives the protein CASSQERVVYSGGSTDTQYF.

The rearrangement links TRBV6-2 or TRBV6-3 to TRBJ1-2; D gene ambiguous. This CDR3 spans 14 amino acids. In germline, CDR1 is MNHEY, CDR2 SVGEGT. Trimming took off 5 bases at V and 2 bases at J, with 12 bases between the two ends. CDR3: CASSKIGINYGYTF. CDR3 nucleotide sequence: TGTGCCAGCAGTAAGATCGGGATCAACTATGGCTACACCTTC.

The rearrangement uses TRBV28 and TRBJ2-3, with 10 positions matching TRBD2. Germline-derived CDR1 and CDR2 are MDHEN and SYDVKM. V gave up 7 bases and J gave up 7 bases; unmatched junction bases: 11. This CDR3 contains 15 residues. The CDR3: CASNKGSSGSYTQYF. CDR3 nucleotides: TGTGCCAGCAACAAAGGGTCTAGCGGGAGTTATACGCAGTATTTT.

This clonotype was seen only a few times. The V gene is TRBV29-1, the J gene TRBJ2-4; perhaps TRBD1 as D (6 bases). Germline lookup yields CDR1 SQVTM and CDR2 ANQGSEA. This CDR3 spans 17 amino acids. Trimming pared 1 base from V and 7 bases from J, leaving 23 bases between. CDR3 DNA sequence: TGCAGCGTTGAAGGCCTAAGGGGGAGTACGGGCCAGAACATTCAGTACTTC. The encoded protein is CSVEGLRGSTGQNIQYF.

The chain links TRBV20-1 to TRBJ2-2; D call uncertain. The V end lost 6 bases, the J end lost 2 bases, and 4 bases lay between the germline ends. This CDR3 region has 11 residues. Germline V gives CDR1 DFQATT, CDR2 SNEGSKA (reference sequence). As DNA, the CDR3 is TGCAGTGCATTAAACACCGGGGAGCTGTTTTTT. The encoded protein is CSALNTGELFF.

This clonotype was found a few times. The chain carries TRBV28 and TRBJ2-7, with 7 bases that match TRBD1. Germline loops: CDR1 MDHEN, CDR2 SYDVKM. CDR3 length equals 16 residues. Unmatched junction bases numbered 12, after V lost 4 bases and J lost 3 bases. The CDR3 bases are TGTGCCAGCAGTTCTGAAGTGGACAGGCGTTACTACGAGCAGTACTTC. Protein sequence: CASSSEVDRRYYEQYF.

This clonotype has more than one count but fewer than ten. The chain links TRBV12-3 or TRBV12-4 to TRBJ2-1; D remains ambiguous. The length of the CDR3 is 14 residues. The germline V and J ends were trimmed by 6 bases and 2 bases, with 11 bases remaining between them. CDR3 coding DNA: TGTGCCAGCAGCCTCACCCCCACCTACAATGAGCAGTTCTTC. It is translated as CASSLTPTYNEQFF.

V usage is TRBV11-3 and J usage is TRBJ1-3; no reliable D call. Germline CDR1 and CDR2: SGHNT and YENEEA. This CDR3 spans 13 amino acids. The V and J ends lost 5 bases and 8 bases respectively, with 13 bases between them. In DNA, the CDR3 is TGTGCCAGCAGCCCCACCTTCGGGGACACCATATATTTT. It specifies CASSPTFGDTIYF.

This chain uses TRBV6-1 with TRBJ1-2; 9 bases match TRBD1. This CDR3 contains 14 residues. Germline assignment: CDR1 MNHNS and CDR2 SASEGT. V dropped 6 bases and J dropped 10; count of bases not matched to a gene: 12. The CDR3 bases are TGTGCCAGCAGGATACGGACAGGGGTGGATGACTACACCTTC. Translating it yields CASRIRTGVDDYTF.